The clone carrying this TCR beta chain has a single count. This entry is derived from a study of OX40 agonist ivuxolimab in advanced cancers. The CDR3 runs to 11 residues. Trimming cost V 1 base and J 10 bases, with 7 bases left between them. CDR1 SEHNR and CDR2 FQNEAQ come from the germline V gene (reference sequence). Sequencing was performed with immunoSEQ multiplex PCR; in TCRdb, only in-frame clones are kept and a portion is missing. The table has about 28,000 clones, almost 80% seen once. J is TRBJ1-2 and V is TRBV7-9, with unresolved D. The clonotype was recovered from an adult with an advanced solid tumor such as melanoma, head and neck, liver or kidney cancer. This specimen consisted of CD4+ or CD8+ T cells sorted from blood, obtained in a trial of the OX40 agonist ivuxolimab. The CDR3 protein is CASSLGHVYTF. The CDR3 DNA is TGTGCCAGCAGCTTAGGGCACGTCTACACCTTC.